The rows below give T cell receptor beta chains drawn from one sample of a study of blood T cell repertoires in COVID-19. Using immunoSEQ multiplex PCR, the repertoire was profiled, and TCRdb retains in-frame clones only, with some absent. Of 180,000 or so clones in the sample, around 80% were seen once. The sample taken for sequencing was PBMCs or T cells enriched from blood (not recorded which). These receptors came from a man over 45 who had recovered from COVID-19. The CDR3 runs from the conserved cysteine through the conserved F or W. Each record gives: V gene, J gene, CDR3 protein.

TRBV5-4	TRBJ1-2	CASSQQGYYGYTF
TRBV4-1	TRBJ1-2	CASSQDQSTGGYYGYTF
TRBV19	TRBJ2-5	CASRRTGFQETQYF
TRBV30	TRBJ1-5	CAWSLRSNQPQHF
TRBV5-1	TRBJ2-2	CASSSGGLANTGELFF
TRBV27	TRBJ2-2	CASSYSGGQMGLAFNTGELFF
TRBV5-1	TRBJ2-3	CASSPSGSSSDTQYF
TRBV5-4	TRBJ1-3	CASSLAAGGSSGNTIYF
TRBV6-4	TRBJ2-2	CASSATGLAGGPLNTGELFF
TRBV25-1	TRBJ2-1	CASSDWTGGNEQFF
TRBV28	TRBJ2-5	CASIGQGETQYF
TRBV28	TRBJ1-1	CASSLRQGAMLSLPEAFF
TRBV7-2	TRBJ2-5	CASRQGLAGETQYF
TRBV10-3	TRBJ2-3	CANRPGEGKFADTQYF
TRBV5-4	TRBJ2-7	CASSSDWAYEQYF
TRBV29-1	TRBJ2-3	CSVEVGEPVTSTDTQYF
TRBV9	TRBJ2-3	CASSVAERSTDTQYF
TRBV9	TRBJ2-3	CASSKAGQSTDTQYF
TRBV19	TRBJ2-1	CASTKREGLANEQFF
TRBV28	TRBJ2-5	CASSLSPETQYF